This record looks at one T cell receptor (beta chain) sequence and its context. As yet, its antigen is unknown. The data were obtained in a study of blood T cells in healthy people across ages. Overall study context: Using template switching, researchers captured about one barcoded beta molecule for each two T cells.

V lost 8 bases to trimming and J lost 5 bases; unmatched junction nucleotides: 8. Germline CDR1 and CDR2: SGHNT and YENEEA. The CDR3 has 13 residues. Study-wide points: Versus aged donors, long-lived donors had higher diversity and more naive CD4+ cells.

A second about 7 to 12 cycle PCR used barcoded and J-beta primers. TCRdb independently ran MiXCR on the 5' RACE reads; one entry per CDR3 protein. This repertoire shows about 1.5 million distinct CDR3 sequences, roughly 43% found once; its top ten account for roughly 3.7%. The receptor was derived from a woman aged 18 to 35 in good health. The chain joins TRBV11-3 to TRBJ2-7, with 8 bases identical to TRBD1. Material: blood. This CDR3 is CASSRTGPHEQYF. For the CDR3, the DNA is TGTGCCAGCTCCAGGACAGGGCCCCACGAGCAGTACTTC.